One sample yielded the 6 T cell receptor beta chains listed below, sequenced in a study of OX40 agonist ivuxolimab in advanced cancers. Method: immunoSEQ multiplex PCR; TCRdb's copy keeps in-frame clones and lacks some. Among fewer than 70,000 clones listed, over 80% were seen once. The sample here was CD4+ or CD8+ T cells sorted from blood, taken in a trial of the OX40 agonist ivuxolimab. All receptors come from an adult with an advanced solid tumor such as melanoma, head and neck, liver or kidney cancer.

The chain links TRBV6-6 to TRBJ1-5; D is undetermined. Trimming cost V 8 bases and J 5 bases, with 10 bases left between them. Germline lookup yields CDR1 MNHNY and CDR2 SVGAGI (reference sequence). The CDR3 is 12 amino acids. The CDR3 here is CASSGNDQPQHF. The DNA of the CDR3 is TGTGCCAGCTCTGGGAATGATCAGCCCCAGCATTTT.

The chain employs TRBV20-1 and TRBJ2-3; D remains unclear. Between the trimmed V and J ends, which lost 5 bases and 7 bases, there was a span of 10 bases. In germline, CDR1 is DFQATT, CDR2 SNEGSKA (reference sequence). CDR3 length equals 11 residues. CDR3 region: CSAYLPNTQYF. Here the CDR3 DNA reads TGCAGTGCTTATCTACCCAATACGCAGTATTTT.

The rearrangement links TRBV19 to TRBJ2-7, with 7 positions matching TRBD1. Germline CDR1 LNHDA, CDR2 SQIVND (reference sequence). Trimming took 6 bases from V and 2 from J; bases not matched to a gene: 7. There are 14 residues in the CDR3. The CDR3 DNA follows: TGTGCCAGTAGCGGGACAGCCTCTACCTACGAGCAGTACTTC. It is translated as CASSGTASTYEQYF.

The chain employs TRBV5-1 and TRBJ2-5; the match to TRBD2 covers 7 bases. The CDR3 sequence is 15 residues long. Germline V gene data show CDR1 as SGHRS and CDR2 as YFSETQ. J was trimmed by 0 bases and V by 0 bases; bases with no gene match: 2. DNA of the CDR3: TGCGCCAGCAGCTTGGTTGCGGGGGACCAAGAGACCCAGTACTTC. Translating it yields CASSLVAGDQETQYF.

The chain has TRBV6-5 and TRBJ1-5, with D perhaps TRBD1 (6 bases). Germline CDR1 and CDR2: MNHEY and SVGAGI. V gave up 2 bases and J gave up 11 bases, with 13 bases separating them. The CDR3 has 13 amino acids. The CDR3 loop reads CASSYDRRETQHF. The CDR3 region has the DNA TGTGCCAGCAGTTACGACAGGAGGGAGACCCAGCATTTT.

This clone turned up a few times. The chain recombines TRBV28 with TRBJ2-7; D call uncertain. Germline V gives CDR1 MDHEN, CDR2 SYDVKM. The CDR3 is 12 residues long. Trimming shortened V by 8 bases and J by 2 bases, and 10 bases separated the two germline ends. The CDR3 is CASSGSTYEQYF. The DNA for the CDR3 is TGTGCCAGCTCGGGCTCCACCTACGAGCAGTACTTC.